This T cell receptor beta chain was retrieved from a study of T cells in Graves' hyperthyroidism and ophthalmopathy. Predating any ophthalmopathy symptoms, the blood sample was taken at first hyperthyroidism diagnosis. PBMCs were obtained from approximately 10 ml fresh peripheral blood. RNA transcripts served as the template for amplifying TCR beta CDR3 regions. The TCR CDR3 first-round RT-PCR relied on the HTBI primer set. From the multiplex PCR reads, TCRdb called clonotypes with MiXCR, one entry per CDR3 protein. This table holds 250,000 to 300,000 distinct CDR3 sequences, about an eighth found once. Trimming shortened V by 6 bases and J by 4 bases, and 19 bases separated the two germline ends. In germline, CDR1 is DFQATT, CDR2 SNEGSKA (reference sequence). The CDR3 is 15 amino acids. This clonotype has a single count. A single base separates this from a much larger clone, so it may be a read error.

The gene calls are TRBV20-1 and TRBJ2-1; D is undetermined. The sample comprised blood. The TCR was taken from a woman aged 30 to 39 with Graves' hyperthyroidism that later progressed to Graves' ophthalmopathy. CDR3 bases: TGCAGTGCCCGCTCGGCCCTGGGCTCGTACAATGAGCAGTTCTTC. It translates to CSARSALGSYNEQFF.